A single TCR beta chain is shown here with its context. Original handling: From reference gene primer amplification, estimates of nucleated cell counts were derived. TCRdb's table, derived via immunoSEQ multiplex PCR, lists solely in-frame clones and lacks some. That table gives V, J and clone size, and the DNA gave D and trimming. The sample includes about 100,000 clones, around 88% of them seen just once. The entry originates in a study of blood T cell repertoires in COVID-19. The wider study: Both acute and convalescent COVID-19 samples were obtained from the United States, Italy and Spain. Sources were T cells, B-cell-depleted T cells, or PBMCs; the material itself was cDNA or gDNA.

Trimming took off 4 bases at V and 9 bases at J, with 16 bases between the two ends. The CDR3 is 15 amino acids. Germline loops: CDR1 MNHEY, CDR2 SMNVEV (reference sequence). What was sequenced was peripheral blood. The rearrangement joins TRBV27 to TRBJ1-6, with TRBD1 as a possible D gene (6 bases). The clonotype comes from a man between 50 and 59 years old with active or convalescent COVID-19. The DNA for the CDR3 is TGTGCCAGCAGTTCTACAGGGTTTGTAGCTTCACCCCTCCACTTT. Its protein product is CASSSTGFVASPLHF.